The TCR beta chain described here comes from a study of T cell responses to AZD1222 COVID-19 vaccine. Assay: immunoSEQ multiplex PCR; the TCRdb copy retains only in-frame clones and omits some. The sample shows 84,000 or so clones, over 80% of them seen only once. The receptor was derived from an adult in good health. This specimen consisted of peripheral blood, obtained on day 0 of AZD1222 vaccination.

Written as DNA, the CDR3 is TGTGCCAGCAGTGCACAGGGGGGCTTGGGGGCTTTCTTT. It translates to CASSAQGGLGAFF. V is TRBV27 and J is TRBJ1-1, with TRBD1 matching 8 bases. The germline CDR1 and CDR2 sequences are MNHEY and SMNVEV (reference sequence). The CDR3 extends over 13 amino acids. Unmatched junction bases numbered 10, after V lost 5 bases and J lost 11 bases.